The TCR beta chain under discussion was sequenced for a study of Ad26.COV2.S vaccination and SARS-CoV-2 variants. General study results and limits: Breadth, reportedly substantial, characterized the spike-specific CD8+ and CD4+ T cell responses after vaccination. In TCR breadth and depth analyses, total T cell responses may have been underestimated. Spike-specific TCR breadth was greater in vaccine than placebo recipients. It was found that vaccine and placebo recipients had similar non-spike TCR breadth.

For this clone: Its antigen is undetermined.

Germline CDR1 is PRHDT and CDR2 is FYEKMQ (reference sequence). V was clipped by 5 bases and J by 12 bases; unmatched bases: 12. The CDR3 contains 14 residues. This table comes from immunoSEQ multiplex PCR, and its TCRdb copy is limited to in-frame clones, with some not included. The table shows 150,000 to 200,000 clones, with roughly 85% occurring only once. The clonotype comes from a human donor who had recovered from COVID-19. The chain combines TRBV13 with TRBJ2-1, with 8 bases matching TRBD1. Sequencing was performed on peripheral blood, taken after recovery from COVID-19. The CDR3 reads CASSQGQVQDLQFF. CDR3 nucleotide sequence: TGTGCCAGCAGCCAGGGACAGGTCCAAGACCTGCAGTTCTTC.